What follows are 27 T cell receptor beta chains derived from one specimen sequenced in a study of cytotoxic CD8 clonotypes in ibrutinib-treated CLL. Measured with immunoSEQ multiplex PCR; TCRdb has only the in-frame clones, and not every one. The sample lists tens of thousands of clones, less than 90% occurring once. Sequences were derived from PBMCs, sampled after 24 months of ibrutinib treatment. The receptors derive from a human donor with chronic lymphocytic leukemia.

This clone appeared once. The rearrangement links TRBV28 to TRBJ2-7, with TRBD1 identical over 10 bases. The CDR3 extends over 14 amino acids. Trimming removed 6 bases from V and 3 bases from J; junction bases left unmatched: 5. Germline values: CDR1 MDHEN, CDR2 SYDVKM. CDR3 in amino acids: CASRRDRGFYEQYF. The DNA of the CDR3 is TGTGCCAGCAGACGGGACAGGGGATTCTACGAGCAGTACTTC.

The J gene is TRBJ2-7, the V gene TRBV2, with D perhaps matching TRBD1 or TRBD2 (6 bases each). V lost 4 bases and J lost 1, with 14 bases in between. The CDR3 has 15 residues. From germline, CDR1 is SNHLY and CDR2 FYNNEI. The DNA of the CDR3 is TGTGCCAGCAGTGCGGGGGCGATGGGTTCCTACGAGCAGTACTTC. Amino acids: CASSAGAMGSYEQYF.

The rearrangement links TRBV19 to TRBJ2-3; 10 bases fit TRBD2. V gave up 5 bases and J gave up 2 bases; unmatched junction bases: 7. The CDR3 has 16 residues. CDR1 is LNHDA, CDR2 SQIVND, per germline (reference sequence). In nucleotides, the CDR3 is TGTGCCAGTAGTCGAGATAGCGGGAGGCCCACAGATACGCAGTATTTT. Its translation is CASSRDSGRPTDTQYF.

The chain couples TRBV13 to TRBJ2-7; 9 nucleotides line up with TRBD1. Germline loops: CDR1 PRHDT, CDR2 FYEKMQ (reference sequence). This CDR3 has 16 residues. The junction had 8 bases not matched to a gene; V was cut back by 5 bases and J by 0 bases. The CDR3 sequence: CASSTPGGQGSYEQYF. In DNA, the CDR3 is TGTGCCAGCAGCACCCCAGGGGGACAGGGCTCCTACGAGCAGTACTTC.

By proportion, this clone is medium-sized. The rearrangement uses TRBV11-2 and TRBJ2-5, with D uncertain. Trimming pared 2 bases from V and 2 bases from J, leaving 6 bases between. Germline assignment: CDR1 SGHAT and CDR2 FQNNGV. This CDR3 region has 13 residues. Written as DNA, the CDR3 is TGTGCCAGCAGCTTATGGCGGCAAGAGACCCAGTACTTC. Protein: CASSLWRQETQYF.

The chain recombines TRBV4-1 with TRBJ2-3; TRBD2 is a possible D gene (6 bases). CDR3 length: 16 amino acids. V shed 3 bases and J shed 3 bases, with 16 bases lying between them. Germline-derived CDR1 and CDR2 are MGHRA and YSYEKL. The CDR3 coding sequence is TGCGCCAGCAGCCACATAGCGGCCTTGACTACAGATACGCAGTATTTT. It translates to CASSHIAALTTDTQYF.

This clone showed up just once. The chain combines TRBV27 with TRBJ2-6, with TRBD1 identical over 7 bases. After removal of 2 bases from V and 2 bases from J, the junction contained 9 bases not matched to a gene. This CDR3 is 18 amino acids long. Looked up from germline, CDR1 is MNHEY and CDR2 is SMNVEV (reference sequence). Written as DNA, the CDR3 is TGTGCCAGCAGTTTAGGCACAGGGGAAGGAGCTGGGGCCAACGTCCTGACTTTC. This sequence encodes CASSLGTGEGAGANVLTF.

A single count supports this clone. J is TRBJ2-1 and V is TRBV5-1, with a tentative D call TRBD1 (5 bases). The CDR3 sequence is 13 residues long. Deletions cut 1 base from V and 10 bases from J, with 12 bases between. Germline values: CDR1 SGHRS, CDR2 YFSETQ. In nucleotides, the CDR3 is TGCGCCAGCAGCTTGAATACAGGCGGCGAGCAGTTCTTC. As protein: CASSLNTGGEQFF.

The rearrangement links TRBV5-1 to TRBJ2-2, with D possibly being TRBD1 or TRBD2 (5 bases each). Germline lookup yields CDR1 SGHRS and CDR2 YFSETQ. The germline V and J ends were trimmed by 0 bases and 7 bases, with 7 bases remaining between them. The length of the CDR3 is 13 residues. The CDR3 nucleotides read TGCGCCAGCAGCTTGGAGAGGGGCGGGGAGCTGTTTTTT. It specifies CASSLERGGELFF.

The CDR3 nucleotides read TGTGCCAGTAGTGTCAACCTGGGACAGATGAACACTGAAGCTTTCTTT. Protein sequence: CASSVNLGQMNTEAFF. The chain links TRBV19 to TRBJ1-1, with 7 bases fitting TRBD1. Germline CDR1 reads LNHDA; CDR2 reads SQIVND (reference sequence). The CDR3 covers 16 residues. V lost 5 bases and J lost 0; bases outside the gene matches: 9.

This chain links TRBV7-2 with TRBJ2-5, with a weak D call TRBD2 (6 bases). This CDR3 is 15 amino acids long. Germline assignment: CDR1 SGHTA and CDR2 FQGNSA. V shed 3 bases and J shed 1 base, with 12 bases lying between them. CDR3 in amino acids: CASSFMSGPQETQYF. CDR3 sequence (DNA): TGTGCCAGCAGCTTCATGAGCGGGCCCCAAGAGACCCAGTACTTC.

V gene TRBV30 combines with J gene TRBJ2-2; D gene unclear. The ends were cut back, 4 bases at V and 7 bases at J, with 10 bases in the middle. Germline V CDR1 and CDR2: GTSNPN, SVGIG (reference sequence). CDR3 length: 12 residues. CDR3 amino acids: CAWNPSGGELFF. The CDR3 region has the DNA TGTGCCTGGAACCCTTCTGGCGGGGAGCTGTTTTTT.

The J gene is TRBJ2-1, the V gene TRBV6-5; 7 bases agree with TRBD1. This CDR3 contains 12 residues. V was pared by 5 bases and J by 10 bases, with 5 bases of the junction left unmatched. CDR1 is MNHEY, CDR2 SVGAGI, per germline. As DNA, the CDR3 is TGTGCCAGCAGTCGCACGACAGGGGAGCAGTTCTTC. Its protein is CASSRTTGEQFF.

The rearrangement joins TRBV14 to TRBJ2-5, with 7 bases matching TRBD2. The CDR3 is made up of 13 amino acids. Germline V gene lookup returns CDR1 SGHDN and CDR2 FVKESK. With 5 bases clipped from V and 5 bases from J, the junction kept 5 bases outside the gene matches. The CDR3 DNA sequence: TGTGCCAGCAGCGGCATGGGAGGGGAGACCCAGTACTTC. It is translated as CASSGMGGETQYF.

The chain combines TRBV9 with TRBJ2-1, with TRBD1 as a possible D gene (5 bases). V lost 3 bases and J lost 10, with 20 bases in between. This CDR3 has 15 residues. Germline CDR1 and CDR2: SGDLS and YYNGEE. CDR3 in DNA: TGTGCCAGCAGCGCAGTAGGGGCTGCCCCTAAGGAGCAGTTCTTC. This codes for CASSAVGAAPKEQFF.

The chain employs TRBV29-1 and TRBJ2-1; no clear D. The CDR3 length is 12 residues. In germline, CDR1 is SQVTM, CDR2 ANQGSEA. V lost 0 bases and J lost 12, with 12 bases in between. The chain's CDR3 is CSVEDRVFVQFF. The CDR3 DNA follows: TGCAGCGTTGAAGATCGAGTTTTCGTGCAGTTCTTC.

This rearrangement joins TRBV5-4 to TRBJ2-5, with D possibly TRBD1 on 8 matching bases. Germline CDR1 and CDR2: SGHNT and YYREEE (reference sequence). The CDR3 extends over 14 amino acids. V lost 10 bases and J 1 base, leaving 17 bases between the germline ends. CDR3 in DNA: TGTGCCTCTCAGCGGGACAGGCTCCAAGAGACCCAGTACTTC. It encodes CASQRDRLQETQYF.

V usage is TRBV2 and J usage is TRBJ2-1; 8 positions agree with TRBD2. This CDR3 region has 15 residues. Trimming at V came to 3 bases and at J to 9 bases, leaving 10 bases not matched to a gene. CDR1 SNHLY and CDR2 FYNNEI come from the germline V gene. CDR3 sequence reads: CASSDRAGASSEQFF. Written as DNA, the CDR3 is TGTGCCAGCAGTGACCGAGCGGGAGCGAGTAGTGAGCAGTTCTTC.

This clone was picked up a small number of times. The V call is TRBV6-1, the J call TRBJ2-2; D call uncertain. V lost 8 bases to trimming and J lost 11 bases, with 21 bases between them. The CDR3 has 14 residues. Per the germline V gene, CDR1 is MNHNS and CDR2 is SASEGT. The CDR3 spells CASGDYGRPLELFF. CDR3 coding DNA: TGTGCCAGCGGGGATTACGGACGTCCGCTTGAGCTGTTTTTT.

The J gene is TRBJ2-2, the V gene TRBV2; 12 bases align to TRBD2. Germline trimming cut 6 bases from V and 3 bases from J; bases unmatched to any gene: 5. Germline V gene lookup returns CDR1 SNHLY and CDR2 FYNNEI. The CDR3 runs 16 residues. The CDR3 nucleotides are TGTGCCAGCAGCCCTAGACTAGCGGGAGACACCGGGGAGCTGTTTTTT. It is translated as CASSPRLAGDTGELFF.

This chain links TRBV19 with TRBJ2-7, with 9 bases matching TRBD1. The CDR3 runs 15 residues. Trimming cost V 7 bases and J 7 bases; bases outside gene matches: 14. Germline values: CDR1 LNHDA, CDR2 SQIVND (reference sequence). The CDR3 sequence is CASNTGQGLTGEQYF. CDR3 nucleotides: TGTGCCAGTAACACGGGACAGGGCTTAACGGGGGAGCAGTACTTC.

The chain uses TRBV10-2 and TRBJ2-1, with 8 bases fitting TRBD2. J lost 10 bases, V lost 8 bases, and 7 bases had no gene match. Germline CDR1 reads WSHSY; CDR2 reads SAAADI. CDR3 size: 12 residues. This CDR3 is CASDRGGGEQFF. As DNA, the CDR3 is TGCGCCAGCGACCGGGGGGGTGGGGAGCAGTTCTTC.

V is TRBV7-6 and J is TRBJ2-5, with TRBD1 matching over 8 bases. The CDR3 contains 19 residues. Germline CDR1 and CDR2: SGHVS and FNYEAQ. Trimming cost V 1 base and J 5 bases; bases outside gene matches: 18. CDR3 DNA sequence: TGTGCCAGCAGCTTAGTAGGACAGGGCTGGAGCTTGGCACGGGAGACCCAGTACTTC. Its protein is CASSLVGQGWSLARETQYF.

This sequence joins TRBV5-6 and TRBJ2-1; 8 positions match TRBD1. The ends lost 4 bases at V and 3 bases at J; junction bases unmatched: 12. The CDR3 consists of 17 residues. In germline, CDR1 is SGHDT, CDR2 YYEEEE. CDR3 amino acids: CASSPYQDRALYNEQFF. The CDR3 DNA follows: TGTGCCAGCAGCCCTTATCAGGACAGGGCCCTCTACAATGAGCAGTTCTTC.

This clone was counted a single time. This chain links TRBV6-8 with TRBJ1-5; no reliable D call. Germline CDR1 MNHGY, CDR2 SAAAGT. Trimming left V 6 bases short and J 6 bases short, with 18 bases between. CDR3 length: 15 amino acids. The CDR3 reads CASRLSTGGCQPQHF. In DNA, the CDR3 is TGTGCCAGCAGGCTCTCCACGGGAGGTTGTCAGCCCCAGCATTTT.

The V gene is TRBV7-2, the J gene TRBJ1-2; TRBD1 matches at 10 bases. Germline V CDR1 and CDR2: SGHTA, FQGNSA. V shed 3 bases and J 6 bases; nucleotides not matched to a gene: 16. The CDR3 totals 18 residues. The DNA of the CDR3 is TGTGCCAGCAGCTTGAGGAAACCGGGACAGGGGCTTCTACATGGCTACACCTTC. Translation gives CASSLRKPGQGLLHGYTF.

The CDR3 DNA reads TGTGCCAGCAGTTCCTCCGGGGTAGCAGCCACAGATACGCAGTATTTT. Its protein product is CASSSSGVAATDTQYF. The chain joins TRBV27 to TRBJ2-3; possibly TRBD2 for D (5 bases). Germline V gene sequence: CDR1 MNHEY, CDR2 SMNVEV (reference sequence). Between the trimmed V and J ends, which lost 4 bases and 2 bases, there was a span of 16 bases. CDR3 length equals 16 residues.